A single T cell receptor beta chain is shown here with its context. This clone occurred once. This clone's antigen is unknown. Qualities for individual bases were not recorded, and no much larger clone is one base off. This entry belongs to a study of blood T cell repertoires in COVID-19 (dated by TCRdb to the early 2020s). With respect to the entire study: The collaborator samples originated in the United States, Italy and Spain and spanned the acute and convalescent phases of COVID-19. The prospective study material was composed of cDNA or gDNA derived from T cells, B-cell-depleted T cells, or PBMCs. Deeply sampled blood TCRbeta repertoires from subjects exposed to, actively infected with, or recovered from COVID-19 were included in the dataset. The repertoires were made available in a free public database intended to serve as a resource for research on the immune response to SARS-CoV-2. Samples were obtained from the ongoing ImmuneRACE study (first 160 participants) and from 1,200 or so subjects provided by 6 global collaborators. A de-identified subject ID, COVID-19 status, age in years and sex were almost always included in the sample metadata. Where HLA class I and class II types were available, the types were taken from metadata supplied by the sample provider, not from assay-based typing.

Collaborating institutions collected whole blood in K2EDTA tubes following their own protocols. Collaborator samples were shipped for TCRbeta analysis as frozen whole blood, isolated PBMCs, or DNA extracted from either sample type. General conclusions and limits of the study: The amount of clinical and demographic metadata varied by source and participant and was provided uncurated.

TCRbeta CDR3 regions were amplified from genomic DNA by means of the immunoSEQ Assay, a bias-controlled multiplex PCR. On the authors' methods: The number of nucleated cells in each sample was estimated from the amplification of reference gene primers within the assay. To quantify the absolute abundance of each unique TCRbeta CDR3 rearrangement, sequence reads were collapsed and filtered. For each sample, productive Simpson clonality was calculated as the square root of Simpson's diversity index across productive rearrangements. This is the immuneACCESS table as TCRdb keeps it, with only in-frame sequences that have V and J called. A part of the clones is gone; compared with another copy, unresolved V genes explain less than half, and the rest is unexplained. Clone size and V and J calls were adopted from that table, with D and trimming inferred from the DNA. The sample has under 350,000 clones on record, around 89% of them singletons. The top ten constitute about 4.6% of the sample.

After removal of 7 bases from V and 4 bases from J, the junction retains 6 bases not matched to a gene. The germline V gene encodes CDR1 LNHDA and CDR2 SQIVND (reference sequence). The CDR3 measures 13 amino acids from cysteine to phenylalanine. The kept DNA is CDR3 alone, 39 bases in frame from the first base. The TCR sequence derives from a man between 35 and 55 years old with acute or convalescent COVID-19. The receptor chain draws on TRBV19 and TRBJ1-1, with 7 central nucleotides matching TRBD1. The specimen sequenced was peripheral blood. The CDR3 is CASKQQGSTEAFF. The bases are TGTGCCAGTAAGCAACAGGGGTCCACTGAAGCTTTCTTT.